Included here is one T cell receptor (beta chain) sequence, with context. A much bigger clone sits one base away, suggesting this may be a read error. The data belong to a study of naive and memory T cell subsets. The CDR3 length is 12 residues. The V gene lost 8 bases and the J gene lost 1 base, with 11 bases spanning the gap. The germline V gene has CDR1 SQVTM and CDR2 ANQGSEA. An equimolar mix of two oligonucleotides served as the beta constant-region primer for TRBC1 and TRBC2. Nested alpha and beta constant-region primers with the SP2 primer drove four PCR rounds on ligated cDNA. TCRdb processed the UMI-ligation and nested PCR reads anew with MiXCR; each CDR3 protein has one entry. This sample has 20,000 to 25,000 distinct CDR3 sequences, with roughly 9.6% found just once.

The chain employs TRBV29-1 and TRBJ1-1, with D unresolved. The sequence was obtained from a human donor in good health. The source material was central memory CD8+ T cells from blood. CDR3 sequence reads: CSSEGPNTEAFF. DNA for the CDR3: TGCAGCTCCGAGGGTCCGAACACTGAAGCTTTCTTT. Full variable domain (missing parts from reference TRBV29-1 and TRBJ1-1): SAVISQKPSRDICQRGTSLTIQCQVDSQVTMMFWYRQQPGQSLTLIATANQGSEATYESGFVIDKFPISRPNLTFSTLTVSNMSPEDSSIYLCSSEGPNTEAFFGQGTRLTVV.